This T cell receptor beta chain comes out of a study of regulatory T cells in long-lasting Graves disease. This clonotype was detected only a few times. Its cognate antigen is unknown. Overall study results and limits: For persistent Graves' patients, TCR diversity was lower than for newly diagnosed ones.

Germline CDR1 and CDR2: DFQATT and SNEGSKA (reference sequence). The CDR3 is 15 residues long. The V gene end was trimmed by 0 bases and the J gene end by 6 bases; junction bases not matched to a gene: 8. Building of the TCR beta libraries involved iRepertoire HTBI primers and Arm-PCR of CDR3 regions. Using its own MiXCR run on the multiplex PCR reads, TCRdb lists one record per CDR3 protein. The repertoire includes fewer than 500,000 distinct CDR3 sequences, roughly 16% of them detected once, and 9.5% to 15% sits in the top ten. Time point here: newly diagnosed GD, antithyroid drugs for less than 3 months. With RNA extracted from PBMCs as input, the TCR library was made. These data were also filed under a second study, of T cells in Graves' hyperthyroidism and ophthalmopathy.

The rearrangement joins TRBV20-1 to TRBJ2-1; 7 bases are a match to TRBD2. The starting material was peripheral blood mononuclear cells (PBMCs), obtained at new diagnosis, from a patient treated with antithyroid drugs. The sequence derives from a man in his forties with Graves disease. The CDR3 here is CSARDLAGVVNEQFF. The CDR3 DNA reads TGCAGTGCTAGAGATCTGGCGGGAGTAGTCAATGAGCAGTTCTTC.